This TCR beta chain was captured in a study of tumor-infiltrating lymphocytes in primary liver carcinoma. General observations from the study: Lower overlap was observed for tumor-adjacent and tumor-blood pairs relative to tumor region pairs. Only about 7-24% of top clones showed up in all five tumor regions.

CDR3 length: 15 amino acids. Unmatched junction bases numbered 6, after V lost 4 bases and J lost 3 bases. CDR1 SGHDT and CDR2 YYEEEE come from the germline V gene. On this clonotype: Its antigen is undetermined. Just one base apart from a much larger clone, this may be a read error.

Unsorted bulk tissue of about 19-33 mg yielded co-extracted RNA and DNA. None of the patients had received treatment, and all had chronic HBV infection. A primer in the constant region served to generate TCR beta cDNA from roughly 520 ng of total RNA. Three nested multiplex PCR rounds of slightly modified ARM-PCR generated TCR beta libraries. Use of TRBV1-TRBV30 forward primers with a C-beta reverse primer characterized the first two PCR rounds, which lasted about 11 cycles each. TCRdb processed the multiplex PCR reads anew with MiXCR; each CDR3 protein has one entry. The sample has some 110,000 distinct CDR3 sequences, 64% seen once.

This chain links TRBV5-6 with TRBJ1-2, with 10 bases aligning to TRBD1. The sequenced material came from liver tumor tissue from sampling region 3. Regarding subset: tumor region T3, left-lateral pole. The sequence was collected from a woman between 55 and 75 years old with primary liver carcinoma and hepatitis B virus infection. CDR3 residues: CASSQPGQGYYGYTF. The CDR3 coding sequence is TGTGCCAGCAGCCAACCGGGACAGGGGTACTATGGCTACACCTTC.